A single TCR beta chain is shown here with its context. Its target is not known. CDR3 size: 15 residues. The V gene's germline CDR1 is SGDLS and CDR2 YYNGEE. Trimming stripped 3 bases from V and 0 bases from J, with 10 bases between. This sample was taken from a study of shared clonotypes between healthy human individuals. Study information: Plates per donor: three CD4 naive, three CD4 memory, two CD8 naive, one CD8 memory.

Clones were read by immunoSEQ multiplex PCR, and TCRdb kept only the in-frame ones, dropping some. The table shows millions of clones, with more than 90% occurring only once. Whole-study results and caveats: When naive CD4 clonotypes were compared across a few donors, 4% to 6.5% were shared.

The clonotype comes from a man aged 18-30 years in good health. The sample taken for sequencing was naive CD4+ T cells sorted from blood. Indicated subset: CD45RA+ positively selected. The chain couples TRBV9 to TRBJ1-3; D is perhaps TRBD1 (5 bases). The CDR3 here is CASSDHGGSGNTIYF. Here the CDR3 DNA reads TGTGCCAGCAGCGACCACGGGGGCTCTGGAAACACCATATATTTT.